Each of the 7 T cell receptor beta chains below was sequenced from the same sample in a study of cytomegalovirus exposure and HLA in healthy donors. It was with 60 Vbeta and 13 Jbeta primers that the PCR ran. Sequencing was performed with immunoSEQ multiplex PCR; in TCRdb, only in-frame clones are kept and a portion is missing. The sample holds fewer than 150,000 clones, 80% seen once. Material for sequencing was PBMCs. These receptors were taken from a man younger than 40 in good health and CMV-seronegative.

The DNA of the CDR3 is TGTGCCATCAGGAACGAGAATCAGCCCCAGCATTTT. Translated: CAIRNENQPQHF. This sequence joins TRBV10-3 and TRBJ1-5; no definite D call. CDR3 length: 12 residues. CDR1 and CDR2 from the germline V gene are ENHRY and SYGVKD. V was shortened by 6 bases and J by 4 bases, with 7 bases between the two germline ends.

V usage is TRBV7-2 and J usage is TRBJ2-7, with a weak D call TRBD2 (6 bases). V was pared by 3 bases and J by 3 bases, with 15 bases between. Germline V gene sequence: CDR1 SGHTA, CDR2 FQGNSA. CDR3 length equals 15 residues. The CDR3 bases are TGTGCCAGCAGCTTCCACCCCCTCGGGAGCTACGAGCAGTACTTC. Its translation is CASSFHPLGSYEQYF.

J is TRBJ1-3 and V is TRBV29-1; the match to TRBD1 covers 8 bases. The CDR3 covers 12 residues. After removal of 4 bases from V and 6 bases from J, the junction contained 2 bases not matched to a gene. Per the germline V gene, CDR1 is SQVTM and CDR2 is ANQGSEA. The CDR3 coding sequence is TGCAGCGTTGGGGGACAGGCAAACACCATATATTTT. It codes for CSVGGQANTIYF.

J is TRBJ1-1 and V is TRBV19; D is unresolved. Germline loops: CDR1 LNHDA, CDR2 SQIVND (reference sequence). The length of the CDR3 is 13 residues. The ends were cut back, 5 bases at V and 6 bases at J, with 13 bases in the middle. The CDR3 bases are TGTGCCAGTAGTCCCTTTTCAATAGCTGAAGCTTTCTTT. It encodes CASSPFSIAEAFF. The full variable domain, rest sourced from reference TRBV19 and TRBJ1-1, is DGGITQSPKYLFRKEGQNVTLSCEQNLNHDAMYWYRQDPGQGLRLIYYSQIVNDFQKGDIAEGYSVSREKKESFPLTVTSAQKNPTAFYLCASSPFSIAEAFFGQGTRLTVV.

This chain joins TRBV7-2 and TRBJ2-7; 10 positions agree with TRBD2. Germline V gene lookup returns CDR1 SGHTA and CDR2 FQGNSA. CDR3 length: 14 residues. The ends lost 2 bases at V and 5 bases at J; junction bases unmatched: 3. CDR3 sequence reads: CASSLLAGVDEQYF. The CDR3 DNA follows: TGTGCCAGCAGCTTACTAGCGGGAGTAGACGAGCAGTACTTC.

Remarks on this clone: One end of the junction does not line up with germline, which may come from a read error. Other nucleotide sequences in the sample specify the same CDR3. The chain uses TRBV15 and TRBJ2-5; 7 nucleotides agree with TRBD1. CDR1 is LNHNV, CDR2 YYDKDF, per germline (reference sequence). The CDR3 extends over 14 amino acids. CDR3 DNA sequence: TGCGCCACCAGCAGAGAGGGGACAGACGAGACCCAGTACTTC. Translated, it gives CATSREGTDETQYF.

V usage is TRBV27 and J usage is TRBJ2-1; 15 bases line up with TRBD2. The J segment lost 9 bases and the V segment lost 5 bases, leaving 14 bases of the junction unmatched. The CDR3 is 18 amino acids. Per germline, CDR1 MNHEY and CDR2 SMNVEV (reference sequence). The CDR3 sequence is CASSQGLAGGYIGGEQFF. For the CDR3, the DNA is TGTGCCAGCAGTCAAGGACTAGCGGGAGGGTATATTGGGGGTGAGCAGTTCTTC.